The 4 T cell receptor beta chains reported below all come from one sample, sequenced in a study of T cell responses to AZD1222 COVID-19 vaccine (dated by TCRdb to about 2021). The time point label, read with the paper, signifies: about 28 days (+/-7) after the second vaccine dose. The library was obtained by the immunoSEQ multiplex PCR assay. The clones in this table, taken by TCRdb from immuneACCESS, are in-frame only. Not every clone is retained; where verified, under half of the shortfall comes from an unresolved V gene, and the cause of the rest is unknown. Within this sample are 95,000 to 130,000 clones, with 92% of them counted one time only. The top ten clones comprise more than 1.5% of the sample. Here the sequenced sample was peripheral blood, taken 28 days after the second AZD1222 dose. These TCRs come from an adult who received the AZD1222 COVID-19 vaccine.

This clone was observed a few times. This chain joins TRBV9 and TRBJ1-1; D uncertain. Germline V gives CDR1 SGDLS, CDR2 YYNGEE. Trimming pared 4 bases from V and 10 bases from J, leaving 8 bases between. The CDR3 has 10 amino acids. DNA of the CDR3: TGTGCCAGCAGCCCCGTAGCAGCTTTCTTT. This sequence encodes CASSPVAAFF.

This chain connects TRBV6-5 to TRBJ2-1, with 10 bases fitting TRBD2. Unmatched junction bases numbered 3, after V lost 7 bases and J lost 3 bases. Germline V gives CDR1 MNHEY, CDR2 SVGAGI. The CDR3 is 14 amino acids. The CDR3 DNA is TGTGCCAGCACTCGGACTAGCGGCTACAATGAGCAGTTCTTC. Its protein product is CASTRTSGYNEQFF.

This clone was seen a single time. V is TRBV7-3 and J is TRBJ2-1, with 10 bases that match TRBD2. Germline V gene sequence: CDR1 SGHTA, CDR2 FQGTGA. The CDR3 consists of 15 residues. The V and J ends lost 3 bases and 7 bases, in that order; junction bases with no gene match: 6. The CDR3 DNA follows: TGTGCCAGCAGCTTGGCCAGCGGGAGGGCAAATGAGCAGTTCTTC. This gives the protein CASSLASGRANEQFF.

This chain joins TRBV19 and TRBJ1-4; 8 bases align to TRBD1. CDR3 length: 16 amino acids. The germline CDR1 and CDR2 sequences are LNHDA and SQIVND (reference sequence). In nucleotides, the CDR3 is TGTGGTTCCGGGACAGGTATTCTTGCAACTAATGAAAAACTGTTTTTT. Translated: CGSGTGILATNEKLFF. The full variable domain, its missing parts supplied by reference TRBV19 and TRBJ1-4, is DGGITQSPKYLFRKEGQNVTLSCEQNLNHDAMYWYRQDPGQGLRLIYYSQIVNDFQKGDIAEGYSVSREKKESFPLTVTSAQKNPTAFYLCGSGTGILATNEKLFFGSGTQLSVL.